This T cell receptor (beta chain) was identified during a study of CD8 T cells in Susac syndrome. Roughly 0.45 to 1 ug RNA was reverse transcribed with random hexamers. The TCR beta CDR3 was amplified by immunoSEQ multiplex PCR across 54 Vbeta, 13 Jbeta. TCRdb called the immunoSEQ multiplex PCR reads again in MiXCR, with one record for every CDR3 protein. The profile covers a few hundred thousand distinct CDR3 sequences, with 65% to 90% appearing a single time and approximately 0.2% taken by the ten largest. CDR1 SGHTA and CDR2 FQGTGA come from the germline V gene. The CDR3 consists of 14 residues. V gave up 2 bases and J gave up 4 bases, with 11 bases separating them. Sequencing of TCR beta was performed on blood CD8+ and CD4+ T cells. The patients serving as multiple sclerosis controls were treatment-naive. They had stable or active relapsing-remitting disease and fulfilled revised McDonald criteria. TEMRA cells underwent FACS enrichment and CD8+ and CD4+ T cells underwent negative isolation.

The receptor was derived from a human donor with multiple sclerosis. V usage is TRBV7-3 and J usage is TRBJ1-1; possible D gene TRBD1, 5 bases. Sequencing used CD8+ T cells from PBMCs. CDR3 DNA sequence: TGTGCCAGCAGCTTACTGGGGCAAGCCACTGAAGCTTTCTTT. Protein: CASSLLGQATEAFF.